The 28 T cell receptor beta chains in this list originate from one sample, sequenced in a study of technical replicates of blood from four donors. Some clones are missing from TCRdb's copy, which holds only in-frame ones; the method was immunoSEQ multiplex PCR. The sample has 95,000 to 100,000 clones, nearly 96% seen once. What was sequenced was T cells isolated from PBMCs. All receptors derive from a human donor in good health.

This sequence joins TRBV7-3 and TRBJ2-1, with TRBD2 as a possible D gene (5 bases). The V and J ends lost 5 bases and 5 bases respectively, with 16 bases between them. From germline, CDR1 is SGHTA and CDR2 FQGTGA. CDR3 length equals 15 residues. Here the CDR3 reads CASSPLRETHNEQFF. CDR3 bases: TGTGCCAGCAGCCCGCTGAGGGAGACCCACAATGAGCAGTTCTTC.

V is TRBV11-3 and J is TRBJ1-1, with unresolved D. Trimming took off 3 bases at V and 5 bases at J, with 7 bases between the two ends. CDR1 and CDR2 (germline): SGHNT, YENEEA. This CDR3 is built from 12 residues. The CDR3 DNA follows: TGTGCCAGCAGCTTTCCCCATACTGAAGCTTTCTTT. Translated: CASSFPHTEAFF.

The CDR3 protein is CASSAGGGMNTEAFF. As DNA, the CDR3 is TGTGCCAGCAGCGCCGGGGGGGGTATGAACACTGAAGCTTTCTTT. The chain combines TRBV9 with TRBJ1-1; D may be TRBD1 (5 bases). In germline, CDR1 is SGDLS, CDR2 YYNGEE. V lost 3 bases, J lost 0 bases, and 12 bases lay in between. The CDR3 is 15 residues long.

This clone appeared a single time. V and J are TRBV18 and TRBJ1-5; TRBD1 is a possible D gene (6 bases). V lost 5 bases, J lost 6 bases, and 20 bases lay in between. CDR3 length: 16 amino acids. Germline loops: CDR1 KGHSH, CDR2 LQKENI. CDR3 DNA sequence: TGTGCCAGCTCATCAACTACTTACAGGGTGGGTCAGCCCCAGCATTTT. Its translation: CASSSTTYRVGQPQHF.

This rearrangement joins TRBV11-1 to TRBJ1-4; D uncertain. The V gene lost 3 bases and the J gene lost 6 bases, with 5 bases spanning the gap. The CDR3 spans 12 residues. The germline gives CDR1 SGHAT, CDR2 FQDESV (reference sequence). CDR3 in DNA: TGTGCCAGCAGCTTGACTCATGAAAAACTGTTTTTT. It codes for CASSLTHEKLFF. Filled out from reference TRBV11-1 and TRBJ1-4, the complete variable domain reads EAEVAQSPRYKITEKSQAVAFWCDPISGHATLYWYRQILGQGPELLVQFQDESVVDDSQLPKDRFSAERLKGVDSTLKIQPAELGDSAMYLCASSLTHEKLFFGSGTQLSVL.

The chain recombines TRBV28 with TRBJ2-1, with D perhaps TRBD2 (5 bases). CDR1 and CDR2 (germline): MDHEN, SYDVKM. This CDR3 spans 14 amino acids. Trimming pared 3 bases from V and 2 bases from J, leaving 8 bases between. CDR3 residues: CASSFPSTYNEQFF. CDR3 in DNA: TGTGCCAGCAGTTTCCCTAGCACCTACAATGAGCAGTTCTTC.

CDR3 sequence: CASSAQWWTGDTEAFF. Written as DNA, the CDR3 is TGTGCCAGCAGTGCACAATGGTGGACAGGGGACACTGAAGCTTTCTTT. This chain links TRBV28 with TRBJ1-1, with 9 nucleotides matching TRBD1. CDR1 is MDHEN and CDR2 is SYDVKM in the germline V gene. Trimming at V came to 5 bases and at J to 3 bases, leaving 10 bases not matched to a gene. The CDR3 is 16 amino acids.

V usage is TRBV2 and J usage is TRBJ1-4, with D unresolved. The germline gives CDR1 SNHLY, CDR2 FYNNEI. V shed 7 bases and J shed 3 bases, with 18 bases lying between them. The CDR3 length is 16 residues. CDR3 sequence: CASNEAGYYSNEKLFF. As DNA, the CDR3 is TGTGCCAGCAACGAAGCAGGCTACTATTCTAATGAAAAACTGTTTTTT.

The CDR3 spells CASSVEADQRDTQYF. The CDR3 coding sequence is TGTGCCAGCAGCGTAGAAGCGGACCAAAGGGATACGCAGTATTTT. The chain links TRBV9 to TRBJ2-3; D is perhaps TRBD2 (5 bases). CDR3 size: 15 residues. V was pared by 0 bases and J by 6 bases, with 14 bases between. Per the germline V gene, CDR1 is SGDLS and CDR2 is YYNGEE.

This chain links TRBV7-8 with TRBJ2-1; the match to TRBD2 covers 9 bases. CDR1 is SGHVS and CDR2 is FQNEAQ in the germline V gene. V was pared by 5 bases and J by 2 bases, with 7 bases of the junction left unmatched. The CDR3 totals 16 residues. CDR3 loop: CASSPFSGSPYNEQFF. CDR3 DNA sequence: TGTGCCAGCAGCCCCTTTAGCGGGAGCCCCTACAATGAGCAGTTCTTC.

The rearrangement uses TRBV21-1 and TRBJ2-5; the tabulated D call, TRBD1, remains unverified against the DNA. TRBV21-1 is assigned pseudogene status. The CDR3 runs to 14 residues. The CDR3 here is CASPGTGVAETQYF. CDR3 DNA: TGTGCCAGCCCCGGGACAGGGGTTGCGGAGACCCAGTACTTC.

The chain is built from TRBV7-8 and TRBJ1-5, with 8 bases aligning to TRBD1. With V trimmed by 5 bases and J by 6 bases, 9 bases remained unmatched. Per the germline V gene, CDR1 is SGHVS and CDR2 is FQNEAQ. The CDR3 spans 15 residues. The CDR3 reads CASSKTGQGSQPQHF. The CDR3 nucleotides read TGTGCCAGCAGCAAAACCGGACAGGGCAGTCAGCCCCAGCATTTT.

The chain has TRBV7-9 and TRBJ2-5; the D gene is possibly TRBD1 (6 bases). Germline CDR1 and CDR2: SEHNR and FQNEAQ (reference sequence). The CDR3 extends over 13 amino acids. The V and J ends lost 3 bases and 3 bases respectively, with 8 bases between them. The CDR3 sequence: CASSFSGEETQYF. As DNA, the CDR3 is TGTGCCAGCAGCTTCTCAGGGGAAGAGACCCAGTACTTC.

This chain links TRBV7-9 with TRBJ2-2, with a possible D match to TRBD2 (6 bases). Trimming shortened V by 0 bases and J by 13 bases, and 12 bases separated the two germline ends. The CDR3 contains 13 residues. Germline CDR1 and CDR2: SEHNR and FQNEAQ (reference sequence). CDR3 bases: TGTGCCAGCAGCTTAGCCGGGACTTCCGGGCTGTTTTTT. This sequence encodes CASSLAGTSGLFF.

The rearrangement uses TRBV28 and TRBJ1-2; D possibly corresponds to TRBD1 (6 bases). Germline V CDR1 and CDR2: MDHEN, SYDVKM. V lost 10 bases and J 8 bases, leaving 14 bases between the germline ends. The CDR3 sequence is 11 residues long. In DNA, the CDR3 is TGTGCCATTACAGGGAAGGGAGGCTACACCTTC. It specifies CAITGKGGYTF.

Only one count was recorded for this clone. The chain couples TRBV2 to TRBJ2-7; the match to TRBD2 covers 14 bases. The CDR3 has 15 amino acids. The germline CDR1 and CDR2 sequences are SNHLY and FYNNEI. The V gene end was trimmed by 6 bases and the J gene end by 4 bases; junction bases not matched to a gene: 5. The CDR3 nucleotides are TGTGCCAGCAGAGCCAGACTAGCGGGAGGGTACGAGCAGTACTTC. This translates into CASRARLAGGYEQYF.

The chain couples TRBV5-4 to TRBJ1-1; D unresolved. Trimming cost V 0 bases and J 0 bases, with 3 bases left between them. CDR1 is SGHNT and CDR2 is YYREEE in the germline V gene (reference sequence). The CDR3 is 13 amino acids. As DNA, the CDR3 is TGTGCCAGCAGCTTGGAGCTGAACACTGAAGCTTTCTTT. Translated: CASSLELNTEAFF.

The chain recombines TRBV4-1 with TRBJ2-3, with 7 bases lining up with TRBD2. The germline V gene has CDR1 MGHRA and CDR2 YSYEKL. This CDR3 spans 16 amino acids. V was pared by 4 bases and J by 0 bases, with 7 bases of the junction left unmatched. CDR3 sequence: CASSPVAGVSTDTQYF. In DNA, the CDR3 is TGCGCCAGCAGCCCTGTTGCGGGGGTAAGCACAGATACGCAGTATTTT.

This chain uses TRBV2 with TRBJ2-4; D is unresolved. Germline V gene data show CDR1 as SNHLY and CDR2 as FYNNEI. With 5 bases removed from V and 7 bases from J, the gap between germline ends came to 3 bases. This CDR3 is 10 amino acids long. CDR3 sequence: CASSSNIQYF. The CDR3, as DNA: TGTGCCAGCAGTTCGAACATTCAGTACTTC.

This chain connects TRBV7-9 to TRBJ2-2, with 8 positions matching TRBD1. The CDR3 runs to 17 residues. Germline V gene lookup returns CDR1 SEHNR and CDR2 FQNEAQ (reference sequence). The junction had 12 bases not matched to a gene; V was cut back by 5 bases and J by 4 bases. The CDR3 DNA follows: TGTGCCAGCAGCCCCTCACTCAGGGGGCGACGCACCGGGGAGCTGTTTTTT. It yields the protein CASSPSLRGRRTGELFF.

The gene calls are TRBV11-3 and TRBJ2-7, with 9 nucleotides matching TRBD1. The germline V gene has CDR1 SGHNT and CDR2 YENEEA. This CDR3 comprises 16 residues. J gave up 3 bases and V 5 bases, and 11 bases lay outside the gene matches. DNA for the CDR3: TGTGCCAGCAGCCCTCCCGCGGGACAGGGAAACTACGAGCAGTACTTC. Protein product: CASSPPAGQGNYEQYF. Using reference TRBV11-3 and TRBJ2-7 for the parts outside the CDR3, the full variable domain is EAGVVQSPRYKIIEKKQPVAFWCNPISGHNTLYWYLQNLGQGPELLIRYENEEAVDDSQLPKDRFSAERLKGVDSTLKIQPAELGDSAVYLCASSPPAGQGNYEQYFGPGTRLTVT.

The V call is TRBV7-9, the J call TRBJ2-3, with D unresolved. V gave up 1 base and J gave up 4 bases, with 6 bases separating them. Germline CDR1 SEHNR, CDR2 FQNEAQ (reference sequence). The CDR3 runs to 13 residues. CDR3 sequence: CASSLVQADTQYF. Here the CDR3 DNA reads TGTGCCAGCAGCTTAGTCCAGGCAGATACGCAGTATTTT.

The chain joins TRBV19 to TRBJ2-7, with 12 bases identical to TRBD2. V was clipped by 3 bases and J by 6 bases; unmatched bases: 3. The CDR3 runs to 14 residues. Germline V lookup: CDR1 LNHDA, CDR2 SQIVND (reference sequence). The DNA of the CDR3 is TGTGCCAGTAGTATTCTAGCGGGAGGGTCCGAGCAGTACTTC. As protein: CASSILAGGSEQYF.

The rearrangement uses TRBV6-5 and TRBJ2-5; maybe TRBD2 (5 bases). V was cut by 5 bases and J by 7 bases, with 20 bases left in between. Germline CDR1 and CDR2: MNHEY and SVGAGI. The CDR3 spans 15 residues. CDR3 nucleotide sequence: TGTGCCAGCAGTCCTCGGAGCCGGGGTCTGAGGACCCAGTACTTC. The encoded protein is CASSPRSRGLRTQYF.

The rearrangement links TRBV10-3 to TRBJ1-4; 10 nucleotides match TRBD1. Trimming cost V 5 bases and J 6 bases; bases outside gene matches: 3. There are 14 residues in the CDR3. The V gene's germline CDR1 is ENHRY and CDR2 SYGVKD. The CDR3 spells CAISTTGGDEKLFF. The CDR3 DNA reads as TGTGCCATCAGTACGACAGGGGGCGATGAAAAACTGTTTTTT.

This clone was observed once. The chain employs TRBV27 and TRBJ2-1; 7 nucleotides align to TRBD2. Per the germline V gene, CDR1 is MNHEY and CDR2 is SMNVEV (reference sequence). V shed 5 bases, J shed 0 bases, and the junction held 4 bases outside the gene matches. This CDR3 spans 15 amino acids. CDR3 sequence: CASSTGTISYNEQFF. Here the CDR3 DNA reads TGTGCCAGCAGTACCGGGACTATCTCCTACAATGAGCAGTTCTTC.

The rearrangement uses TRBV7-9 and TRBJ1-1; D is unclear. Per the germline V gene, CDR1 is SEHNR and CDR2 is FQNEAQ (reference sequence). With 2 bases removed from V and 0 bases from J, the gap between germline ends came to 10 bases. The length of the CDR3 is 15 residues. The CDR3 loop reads CASSLFLELNTEAFF. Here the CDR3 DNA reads TGTGCCAGCAGCTTATTTCTGGAGTTGAACACTGAAGCTTTCTTT.

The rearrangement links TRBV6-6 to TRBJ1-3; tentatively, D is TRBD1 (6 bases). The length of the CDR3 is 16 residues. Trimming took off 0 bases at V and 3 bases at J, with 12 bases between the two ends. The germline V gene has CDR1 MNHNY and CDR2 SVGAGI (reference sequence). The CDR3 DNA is TGTGCCAGCAGTTACTCCGGAACAGGGAATGGAAACACCATATATTTT. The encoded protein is CASSYSGTGNGNTIYF.